One and the same sample provided the 7 T cell receptor beta chains below, sequenced in a study of blood T cell repertoires in COVID-19. Sequencing was performed with immunoSEQ multiplex PCR; in TCRdb, only in-frame clones are kept and a portion is missing. The data contain 220,000 or so clones, almost 85% of them singletons. The sequencing sample was made of peripheral blood. All receptors derive from an elderly woman with acute or convalescent COVID-19.

This chain connects TRBV19 to TRBJ1-3, with D unclear. This CDR3 is 13 amino acids long. Trimming left V 8 bases short and J 0 bases short, with 8 bases between. From germline, CDR1 is LNHDA and CDR2 SQIVND (reference sequence). In nucleotides, the CDR3 is TGTGCCAGTGCGAAATACTCTGGAAACACCATATATTTT. Protein sequence: CASAKYSGNTIYF.

This chain connects TRBV6-2 or TRBV6-3 to TRBJ1-2; 9 nucleotides match TRBD1. The germline V gene has CDR1 MNHEY and CDR2 SVGEGT. After removal of 6 bases from V and 7 bases from J, the junction contained 12 bases not matched to a gene. The CDR3 totals 15 residues. The CDR3 reads CASSGYGQGSAGYTF. In DNA form, the CDR3 reads TGTGCCAGCAGCGGATATGGACAGGGGTCAGCTGGCTACACCTTC.

In this sample, this clone turned up a few times. The chain is built from TRBV6-1 and TRBJ1-1, with no clear D. Germline V lookup: CDR1 MNHNS, CDR2 SASEGT. CDR3 length: 16 residues. Trimming removed 4 bases at V and 1 base at J, with 16 bases between. CDR3 coding DNA: TGTGCCAGCAGTGGAGACTCAAGATTATCGAACACTGAAGCTTTCTTT. This encodes CASSGDSRLSNTEAFF.

The genes are TRBV5-1 and TRBJ1-1; 7 nucleotides agree with TRBD1. CDR3 length equals 14 residues. CDR1 is SGHRS and CDR2 is YFSETQ in the germline V gene. V was pared by 5 bases and J by 1 base, with 5 bases of the junction left unmatched. The CDR3 protein is CASRAGTENTEAFF. CDR3 bases: TGCGCCAGCAGGGCCGGGACAGAGAACACTGAAGCTTTCTTT.

V gene TRBV30 combines with J gene TRBJ1-2, with TRBD1 matching 7 bases. After removal of 3 bases from V and 3 bases from J, the junction contained 4 bases not matched to a gene. This CDR3 region has 13 residues. Germline CDR1 and CDR2: GTSNPN and SVGIG (reference sequence). The CDR3 coding sequence is TGTGCCTGGAGGGAAGGGACAGACTATGGCTACACCTTC. Its translation: CAWREGTDYGYTF.

This sequence joins TRBV5-4 and TRBJ2-1, with 8 bases that match TRBD2. V was pared by 6 bases and J by 4 bases, with 3 bases of the junction left unmatched. The CDR3 length is 13 residues. CDR1 is SGHNT, CDR2 YYREEE, per germline (reference sequence). The DNA of the CDR3 is TGTGCCAGCACTAGCGGGCGTTACAATGAGCAGTTCTTC. As protein: CASTSGRYNEQFF.

The rearrangement joins TRBV6-2 or TRBV6-3 to TRBJ1-1; D perhaps matches TRBD1 (5 bases). The CDR3 has 15 amino acids. The germline V and J ends were trimmed by 4 bases and 4 bases, with 16 bases remaining between them. Germline V gene lookup returns CDR1 MNHEY and CDR2 SVGEGT. For the CDR3, the DNA is TGTGCCAGCAGTTCGGCCGGGGGGGGTCGCACTGAAGCTTTCTTT. The encoded protein is CASSSAGGGRTEAFF.